The source of this TCR beta chain is a study of beta chain features in type 1 diabetes. This clone was found a few times. Its antigen is undetermined. CDR1 is MDHEN and CDR2 is SYDVKM in the germline V gene. The CDR3 is 15 amino acids. Trimming took off 10 bases at V and 0 bases at J, with 16 bases between the two ends. Investigators reverse transcribed all isolated RNA, so they sequenced expressed TCRB transcripts. Sequencing was performed with immunoSEQ multiplex PCR; in TCRdb, only in-frame clones are kept and a portion is missing. The table includes about 640,000 clones, 9.5% to 15% detected once. Study outcomes and limitations: All four CD4+ subsets from Type 1 diabetes patients carried moderately but significantly shorter TCRB CDR3s. Patients with type 1 diabetes showed fewer VDJ junction insertions and more deletions.

The clonotype comes from a young man with type 1 diabetes. The J gene is TRBJ2-1, the V gene TRBV28; D is possibly TRBD1 (6 bases). The sample comprised naive CD4+ T cells from blood. The chain's CDR3 is CATQTDSSSYNEQFF. As DNA, the CDR3 is TGTGCCACACAAACGGACAGTAGCTCCTACAATGAGCAGTTCTTC.